These T cell receptor beta chains were read from a single sample in a study of shared clonotypes between healthy human individuals. Profiling relied on immunoSEQ multiplex PCR, and the TCRdb table lists in-frame clones only, not all of them. The table lists 1,500,000 or so clones, 95% to 97% of them singletons. What was sequenced was naive CD4+ T cells sorted from blood. The receptors originated from a man aged 25 to 45 in good health. Both conserved end residues are part of each CDR3. A D gene is named only where the DNA matches it firmly. Some rows have no size entry. The others give once, few or many, or a class for an expanded clone.

abundance: NA; v_gene: TRBV6-6; len: 15; j_gene: TRBJ2-7; d_gene: TRBD1; CDR3nt: TGTGCCAGCAGTTACTTGACAGGGGCTGTATACGAGCAGTACTTC; CDR3aa: CASSYLTGAVYEQYF
abundance: NA; v_gene: TRBV30; len: 12; j_gene: TRBJ2-1; d_gene: NA; CDR3nt: TGTGCCTGGAGTGTGAGGGCGGGCCGGCAGTTCTTC; CDR3aa: CAWSVRAGRQFF
abundance: NA; v_gene: TRBV18; len: 15; j_gene: TRBJ2-3; d_gene: NA; CDR3nt: TGTGCCAGCTCACCTCGTCTGGGGAAAACAGATACGCAGTATTTT; CDR3aa: CASSPRLGKTDTQYF
abundance: once; v_gene: TRBV4-1; len: 11; j_gene: TRBJ2-7; d_gene: TRBD1; CDR3nt: TGCGCCGGACTGACAGGGGATGAGCAGTACTTC; CDR3aa: CAGLTGDEQYF
abundance: NA; v_gene: TRBV19; len: 17; j_gene: TRBJ2-1; d_gene: TRBD1; CDR3nt: TGTGCCAGTAGTCGATTGAAGACAGGGAGCTCCTACAATGAGCAGTTCTTC; CDR3aa: CASSRLKTGSSYNEQFF
abundance: NA; v_gene: TRBV11-2; len: 15; j_gene: TRBJ2-1; d_gene: TRBD2; CDR3nt: TGTGCCAGCAGCTTAAGGGTGTCCGGGAGGGCTGAGCAGTTCTTC; CDR3aa: CASSLRVSGRAEQFF
abundance: NA; v_gene: TRBV7-9; len: 15; j_gene: TRBJ2-7; d_gene: TRBD2; CDR3nt: TGTGCCAGCAGTCTTCTAGCGGGAGGTTCCTACGAGCAGTACTTC; CDR3aa: CASSLLAGGSYEQYF
abundance: NA; v_gene: TRBV18; len: 15; j_gene: TRBJ2-2; d_gene: TRBD1; CDR3nt: TGTGCCAGCTCACAACAGGGGGGCCGCACCGGGGAGCTGTTTTTT; CDR3aa: CASSQQGGRTGELFF
abundance: NA; v_gene: TRBV29-1; len: 15; j_gene: TRBJ1-5; d_gene: NA; CDR3nt: TGCAGCGTTGGGGTAGCTGGCAGCGTCAATCAGCCCCAGCATTTT; CDR3aa: CSVGVAGSVNQPQHF
abundance: NA; v_gene: TRBV2; len: 14; j_gene: TRBJ1-1; d_gene: TRBD1; CDR3nt: TGTGCCAGCAGTGGGACAGGGGTGGTCACTGAAGCTTTCTTT; CDR3aa: CASSGTGVVTEAFF
abundance: NA; v_gene: TRBV27; len: 13; j_gene: TRBJ1-2; d_gene: NA; CDR3nt: TGTGCCAGCAGTTTACGAGGGCCAGGGGGCTACACCTTC; CDR3aa: CASSLRGPGGYTF
abundance: NA; v_gene: TRBV19; len: 16; j_gene: TRBJ2-1; d_gene: TRBD1; CDR3nt: TGTGCCAGTAGTATAACCGGGACAGCCCCAGGCAAAGAGCAGTTCTTC; CDR3aa: CASSITGTAPGKEQFF
abundance: NA; v_gene: TRBV5-4; len: 14; j_gene: TRBJ2-1; d_gene: TRBD1; CDR3nt: TGTGCCAGCAGCTTGTCTGACAGGGTGGATGAGCAGTTCTTC; CDR3aa: CASSLSDRVDEQFF
abundance: NA; v_gene: TRBV6-5; len: 16; j_gene: TRBJ1-4; d_gene: TRBD1; CDR3nt: TGTGCCAGCAGTTCCCGCCCGGGACAGTTTGGTGAAAAACTGTTTTTT; CDR3aa: CASSSRPGQFGEKLFF
abundance: NA; v_gene: TRBV6-1; len: 14; j_gene: TRBJ2-7; d_gene: NA; CDR3nt: TGTGCCAGCAGCCATTCGACCTCCGGGGGCGAGCAGTACTTC; CDR3aa: CASSHSTSGGEQYF
abundance: NA; v_gene: TRBV19; len: 13; j_gene: TRBJ2-2; d_gene: TRBD1; CDR3nt: TGTGCCAGTAGTGCGACAGGGACCGGGGAGCTGTTTTTT; CDR3aa: CASSATGTGELFF
abundance: NA; v_gene: TRBV5-1; len: 14; j_gene: TRBJ2-5; d_gene: NA; CDR3nt: TGCGCCAGCAGCTTCTGGTCCACAGAAGAGACCCAGTACTTC; CDR3aa: CASSFWSTEETQYF
abundance: once; v_gene: TRBV5-1; len: 16; j_gene: TRBJ2-7; d_gene: TRBD1; CDR3nt: TGCGCCAGCAGCAGAGCAGGGGGACCCAGCTCCTACGAGCAGTACTTC; CDR3aa: CASSRAGGPSSYEQYF
abundance: NA; v_gene: TRBV28; len: 18; j_gene: TRBJ1-1; d_gene: TRBD1; CDR3nt: TGTGCCAGCAGTTTCCACCCTCACAGGGGGGATTGGTACACTGAAGCTTTCTTT; CDR3aa: CASSFHPHRGDWYTEAFF
abundance: NA; v_gene: TRBV10-2; len: 15; j_gene: TRBJ2-2; d_gene: TRBD1; CDR3nt: TGCGCCAGCAGTGGGGGACAGGGTATCGCCGGGGAGCTGTTTTTT; CDR3aa: CASSGGQGIAGELFF
abundance: once; v_gene: TRBV6-5; len: 15; j_gene: TRBJ2-1; d_gene: NA; CDR3nt: TGTGCCAGCAGTTTGACTTCGAGCTCCTACAATGAGCAGTTCTTC; CDR3aa: CASSLTSSSYNEQFF
abundance: NA; v_gene: TRBV9; len: 13; j_gene: TRBJ2-2; d_gene: NA; CDR3nt: TGTGCCAGCAGCCAAAGCGCCACCGGGGAGCTGTTTTTT; CDR3aa: CASSQSATGELFF
abundance: NA; v_gene: TRBV29-1; len: 14; j_gene: TRBJ2-3; d_gene: TRBD1; CDR3nt: TGCAGCGTGGGAGCCGGGACAGTCACAGATACGCAGTATTTT; CDR3aa: CSVGAGTVTDTQYF
abundance: NA; v_gene: TRBV28; len: 12; j_gene: TRBJ1-2; d_gene: NA; CDR3nt: TGTGCTACAGGGCGGTCGGCGCGTGGCTACACCTTC; CDR3aa: CATGRSARGYTF
abundance: once; v_gene: TRBV18; len: 11; j_gene: TRBJ2-7; d_gene: NA; CDR3nt: TGTGCCAGCTCACCACGGGAAGAGCAGTACTTC; CDR3aa: CASSPREEQYF
abundance: NA; v_gene: TRBV6-6; len: 14; j_gene: TRBJ1-1; d_gene: TRBD1; CDR3nt: TGTGCCAGCCGACAGGGTCCGTGGGACACTGAAGCTTTCTTT; CDR3aa: CASRQGPWDTEAFF
abundance: NA; v_gene: TRBV28; len: 18; j_gene: TRBJ2-4; d_gene: NA; CDR3nt: TGTGCCAGCAGTTTATGGGGCAGGGGTGGTCGTGTCAAAAACATTCAGTACTTC; CDR3aa: CASSLWGRGGRVKNIQYF
abundance: NA; v_gene: TRBV30; len: 13; j_gene: TRBJ1-5; d_gene: NA; CDR3nt: TGTGCCTGGGATCCAGGCTTGAATCAGCCCCAGCATTTT; CDR3aa: CAWDPGLNQPQHF
abundance: NA; v_gene: TRBV28; len: 14; j_gene: TRBJ1-1; d_gene: NA; CDR3nt: TGTGCCAGCAGTTTATGGATGAGGGAAACTGAAGCTTTCTTT; CDR3aa: CASSLWMRETEAFF
abundance: NA; v_gene: TRBV18; len: 14; j_gene: TRBJ2-7; d_gene: NA; CDR3nt: TGTGCCAGCTCAGAAGGCGCAGTTGAGTACGAGCAGTACTTC; CDR3aa: CASSEGAVEYEQYF
abundance: once; v_gene: TRBV5-6; len: 15; j_gene: TRBJ2-7; d_gene: NA; CDR3nt: TGTGCCAGCAGCTTGGTCGGATTGAAGACCTACGAGCAGTACTTC; CDR3aa: CASSLVGLKTYEQYF
abundance: NA; v_gene: TRBV5-1; len: 17; j_gene: TRBJ2-5; d_gene: NA; CDR3nt: TGCGCCAGCAGCCGCGCGACTACGGCCCAGGGCCAGGAGACCCAGTACTTC; CDR3aa: CASSRATTAQGQETQYF
abundance: NA; v_gene: TRBV9; len: 17; j_gene: TRBJ2-7; d_gene: NA; CDR3nt: TGTGCCAGCAGCCCAGGGGGGGGAGGCGGGCTAAGCTACGAGCAGTACTTC; CDR3aa: CASSPGGGGGLSYEQYF
abundance: NA; v_gene: TRBV19; len: 13; j_gene: TRBJ2-7; d_gene: NA; CDR3nt: TGTGCCAGTAGTAGGGCGGCCTCCTACGAGCAGTACTTC; CDR3aa: CASSRAASYEQYF
abundance: NA; v_gene: TRBV27; len: 14; j_gene: TRBJ1-1; d_gene: NA; CDR3nt: TGTGCCAGCAGGCGGGACACCCTGAACACTGAAGCTTTCTTT; CDR3aa: CASRRDTLNTEAFF
abundance: NA; v_gene: TRBV6-5; len: 15; j_gene: TRBJ1-5; d_gene: NA; CDR3nt: TGTGCCAGCAGTAAGACTTTGACAGGAATGCAGCCCCAGCATTTT; CDR3aa: CASSKTLTGMQPQHF
abundance: once; v_gene: TRBV7-9; len: 16; j_gene: TRBJ2-7; d_gene: TRBD2; CDR3nt: TGTGCCAGCAGCTTCCCTCAAGCGGGAGGGCCGCTCGAGCAGTACTTC; CDR3aa: CASSFPQAGGPLEQYF
abundance: NA; v_gene: TRBV4-1; len: 15; j_gene: TRBJ1-1; d_gene: NA; CDR3nt: TGCGCCAGCAGCTTGGCGGAGCGGAGAAACACTGAAGCTTTCTTT; CDR3aa: CASSLAERRNTEAFF
abundance: NA; v_gene: TRBV5-5; len: 15; j_gene: TRBJ1-1; d_gene: NA; CDR3nt: TGTGCCAGCAGCTTTGAGGGGAGACAAAACACTGAAGCTTTCTTT; CDR3aa: CASSFEGRQNTEAFF
abundance: NA; v_gene: TRBV4-3; len: 14; j_gene: TRBJ2-7; d_gene: NA; CDR3nt: TGCGCCAGCAGCCAAGATTTCGGCGAATACGAGCAGTACTTC; CDR3aa: CASSQDFGEYEQYF
abundance: NA; v_gene: TRBV5-1; len: 15; j_gene: TRBJ2-6; d_gene: NA; CDR3nt: TGCGCCAGCAGCTTGGCCCTGGCTGGGGCCAACGTCCTGACTTTC; CDR3aa: CASSLALAGANVLTF
abundance: NA; v_gene: TRBV6-1; len: 14; j_gene: TRBJ1-1; d_gene: NA; CDR3nt: TGTGCCAGCAGCGATACAGGGTGGGTCAACAAAGCTTTCTTT; CDR3aa: CASSDTGWVNKAFF
abundance: NA; v_gene: TRBV7-2; len: 14; j_gene: TRBJ1-2; d_gene: NA; CDR3nt: TGTGCCAGCAGCTTACGAACGGGGGACTATGGCTACACCTTC; CDR3aa: CASSLRTGDYGYTF
abundance: NA; v_gene: TRBV10-1; len: 14; j_gene: TRBJ2-5; d_gene: TRBD2; CDR3nt: TGCGCCAGCAGTGCTGCGGGAGGGCTAGAGACCCAGTACTTC; CDR3aa: CASSAAGGLETQYF
abundance: NA; v_gene: TRBV10-1; len: 12; j_gene: TRBJ2-2; d_gene: NA; CDR3nt: TGCGCCAGCGGCGGGGCTCCCGGGGAGCTGTTTTTT; CDR3aa: CASGGAPGELFF
abundance: NA; v_gene: TRBV27; len: 16; j_gene: TRBJ2-6; d_gene: NA; CDR3nt: TGTGCCAGCAGTTTCCTAGCCGTCCCTGGGGCCAACGTCCTGACTTTC; CDR3aa: CASSFLAVPGANVLTF
abundance: NA; v_gene: TRBV4-2; len: 19; j_gene: TRBJ2-5; d_gene: TRBD2; CDR3nt: TGTGCCAGCAGCCAAGATAGCGGGAGAGCAGCACACTTCCAAGAGACCCAGTACTTC; CDR3aa: CASSQDSGRAAHFQETQYF
abundance: NA; v_gene: TRBV27; len: 14; j_gene: TRBJ1-1; d_gene: TRBD1; CDR3nt: TGTGCCAGCAGTCAACAGGGGGCGGCGATGAAAGCTTTCTTT; CDR3aa: CASSQQGAAMKAFF
abundance: NA; v_gene: TRBV7-2; len: 14; j_gene: TRBJ2-7; d_gene: NA; CDR3nt: TGTGCCAGCAGCCCCAGGGACGTTCCCTACGAGCAGTACTTC; CDR3aa: CASSPRDVPYEQYF
abundance: NA; v_gene: TRBV30; len: 13; j_gene: TRBJ1-2; d_gene: NA; CDR3nt: TGTGCCTGGAGTCAAGGACAGTCATATGGCTACACCTTC; CDR3aa: CAWSQGQSYGYTF
abundance: NA; v_gene: TRBV29-1; len: 14; j_gene: TRBJ1-5; d_gene: TRBD1; CDR3nt: TGCAGCGTTGGGACAGGGGGCAACAATCAGCCCCAGCATTTT; CDR3aa: CSVGTGGNNQPQHF
abundance: NA; v_gene: TRBV11-2; len: 15; j_gene: TRBJ1-3; d_gene: NA; CDR3nt: TGTGCCAGCAGCTTAGAAAGCGTCTCTGGAAACACCATATATTTT; CDR3aa: CASSLESVSGNTIYF
abundance: NA; v_gene: TRBV5-4; len: 15; j_gene: TRBJ2-5; d_gene: TRBD1; CDR3nt: TGTGCCAGCAGTTTACAGGGGCCCCCTTGGGAGACCCAGTACTTC; CDR3aa: CASSLQGPPWETQYF
abundance: NA; v_gene: TRBV5-1; len: 23; j_gene: TRBJ2-3; d_gene: TRBD1; CDR3nt: TGCGCCAGCAGCTTGGGGGACAGGGGGCAAGCCTTGCTAGCCAAAAACCGCACAGATACGCAGTATTTT; CDR3aa: CASSLGDRGQALLAKNRTDTQYF
abundance: NA; v_gene: TRBV27; len: 13; j_gene: TRBJ1-1; d_gene: NA; CDR3nt: TGTGCCAGCCGCCTTGTGGGGGGAACTGAAGCTTTCTTT; CDR3aa: CASRLVGGTEAFF
abundance: NA; v_gene: TRBV18; len: 15; j_gene: TRBJ1-1; d_gene: NA; CDR3nt: TGTGCCAGCTCACCGGCGAGAGCGATGAACACTGAAGCTTTCTTT; CDR3aa: CASSPARAMNTEAFF
abundance: few; v_gene: TRBV10-3; len: 12; j_gene: TRBJ1-2; d_gene: NA; CDR3nt: TGTGCCATCACCGAGGATTCGGGTGGCTACACCTTC; CDR3aa: CAITEDSGGYTF